This TCR beta chain comes out of a study of cytotoxic CD8 clonotypes in ibrutinib-treated CLL. The germline V gene has CDR1 SGHRS and CDR2 YFSETQ. V lost 4 bases, J lost 6 bases, and 3 bases stayed unmatched. The CDR3 extends over 13 amino acids. T cells were sequenced at a targeted depth of 1 in 200,000 to 1 in 1 million. Assay used: immunoSEQ multiplex PCR; TCRdb lists only in-frame clones, some missing. The table records 300,000 to 350,000 clones, approximately 80% of them present only once. This chain links TRBV5-1 with TRBJ2-7, with TRBD1 identical over 11 bases. Sample: PBMCs, taken before ibrutinib treatment. The receptor comes from a human donor with chronic lymphocytic leukemia. The CDR3 bases are TGCGCCAGCAGCCCAGGGACAGGGGGCGAGCAGTACTTC. Translating gives CASSPGTGGEQYF.